This T cell receptor (beta chain) was recovered during a study of blood T cell repertoires in COVID-19. The assay was immunoSEQ multiplex PCR, and TCRdb's table has in-frame clones only and misses some. Of 95,000 to 150,000 clones listed, 65% to 85% are singletons. Sequencing input: peripheral blood. The sequence derives from a man aged 30-40 years with COVID-19, enrolled during active disease.

The CDR3 is CASSPERDRSSGNTIYF. Written as DNA, the CDR3 is TGCGCCAGCAGCCCCGAACGGGACAGAAGCTCTGGAAACACCATATATTTT. V and J are TRBV5-1 and TRBJ1-3, with 7 bases matching TRBD1. The J segment lost 0 bases and the V segment lost 4 bases, leaving 10 bases of the junction unmatched. This CDR3 has 17 residues. CDR1 and CDR2 (germline): SGHRS, YFSETQ.